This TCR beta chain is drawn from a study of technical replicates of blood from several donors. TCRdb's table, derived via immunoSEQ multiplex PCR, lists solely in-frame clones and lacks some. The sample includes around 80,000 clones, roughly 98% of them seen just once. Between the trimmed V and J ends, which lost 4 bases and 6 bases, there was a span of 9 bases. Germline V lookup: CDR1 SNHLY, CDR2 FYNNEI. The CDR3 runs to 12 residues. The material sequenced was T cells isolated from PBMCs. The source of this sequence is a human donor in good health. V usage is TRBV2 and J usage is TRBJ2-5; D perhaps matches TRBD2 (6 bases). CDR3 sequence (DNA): TGTGCCAGCAGTGTCGGGGGACAGACCCAGTACTTC. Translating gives CASSVGGQTQYF.